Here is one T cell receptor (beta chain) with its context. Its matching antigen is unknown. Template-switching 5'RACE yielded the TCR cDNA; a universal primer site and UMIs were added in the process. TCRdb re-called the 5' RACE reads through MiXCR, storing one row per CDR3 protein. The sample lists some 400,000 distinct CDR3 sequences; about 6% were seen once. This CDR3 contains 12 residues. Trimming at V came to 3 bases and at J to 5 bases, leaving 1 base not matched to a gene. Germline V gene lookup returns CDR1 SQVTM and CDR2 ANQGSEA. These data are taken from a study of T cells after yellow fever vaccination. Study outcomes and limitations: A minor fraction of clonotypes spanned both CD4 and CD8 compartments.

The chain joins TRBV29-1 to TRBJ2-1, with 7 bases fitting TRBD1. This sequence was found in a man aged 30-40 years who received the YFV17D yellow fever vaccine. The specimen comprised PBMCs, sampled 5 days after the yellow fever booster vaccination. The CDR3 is CSVDRGNNEQFF. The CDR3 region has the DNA TGCAGCGTTGACAGGGGGAACAATGAGCAGTTCTTC.